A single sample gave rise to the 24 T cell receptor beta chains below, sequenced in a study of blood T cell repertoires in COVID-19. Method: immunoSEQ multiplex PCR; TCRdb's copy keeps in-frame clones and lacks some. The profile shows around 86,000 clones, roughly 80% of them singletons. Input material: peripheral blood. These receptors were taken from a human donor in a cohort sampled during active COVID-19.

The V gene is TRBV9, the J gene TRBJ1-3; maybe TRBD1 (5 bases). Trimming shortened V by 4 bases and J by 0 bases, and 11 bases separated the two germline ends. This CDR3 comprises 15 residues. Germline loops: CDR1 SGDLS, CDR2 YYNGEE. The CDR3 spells CASSTTERSGNTIYF. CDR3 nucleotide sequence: TGTGCCAGCAGCACGACAGAACGCTCTGGAAACACCATATATTTT.

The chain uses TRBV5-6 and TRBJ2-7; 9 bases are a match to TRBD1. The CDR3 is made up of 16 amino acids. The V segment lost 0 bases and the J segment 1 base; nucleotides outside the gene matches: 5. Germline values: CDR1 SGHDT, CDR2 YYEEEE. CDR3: CASSLVGQGLSYEQYF. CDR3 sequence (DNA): TGTGCCAGCAGCTTGGTGGGACAGGGATTATCCTACGAGCAGTACTTC.

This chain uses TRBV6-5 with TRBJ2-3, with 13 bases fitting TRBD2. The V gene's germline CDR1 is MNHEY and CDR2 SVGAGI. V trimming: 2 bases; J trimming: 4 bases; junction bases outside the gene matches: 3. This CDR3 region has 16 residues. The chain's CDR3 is CASSYGLAGASDTQYF. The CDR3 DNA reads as TGTGCCAGCAGTTACGGACTAGCGGGAGCGTCAGATACGCAGTATTTT.

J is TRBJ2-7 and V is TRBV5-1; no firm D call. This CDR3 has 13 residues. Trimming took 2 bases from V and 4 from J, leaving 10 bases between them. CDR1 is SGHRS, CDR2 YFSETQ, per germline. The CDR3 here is CASSFKEAYEQYF. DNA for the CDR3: TGCGCCAGCAGCTTTAAAGAGGCTTACGAGCAGTACTTC.

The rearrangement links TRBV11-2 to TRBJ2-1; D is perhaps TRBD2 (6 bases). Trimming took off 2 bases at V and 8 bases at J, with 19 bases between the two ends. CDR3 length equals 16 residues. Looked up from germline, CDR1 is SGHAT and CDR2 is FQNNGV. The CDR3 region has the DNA TGTGCCAGCAGCTTATTATGGTCCCCGGAGGGCGATGAGCAGTTCTTC. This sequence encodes CASSLLWSPEGDEQFF.

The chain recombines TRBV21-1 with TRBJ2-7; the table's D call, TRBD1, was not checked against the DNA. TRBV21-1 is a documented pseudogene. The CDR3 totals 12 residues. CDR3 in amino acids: CASSRQCYEQYF. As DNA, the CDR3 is TGTGCCAGCAGTCGACAGTGCTACGAGCAGTACTTC.

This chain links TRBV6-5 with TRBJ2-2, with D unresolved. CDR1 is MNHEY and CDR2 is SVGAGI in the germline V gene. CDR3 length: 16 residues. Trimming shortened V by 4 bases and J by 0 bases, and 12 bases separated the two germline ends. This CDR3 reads CASSSSMGTNTGELFF. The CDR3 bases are TGTGCCAGCAGTTCCTCAATGGGCACGAACACCGGGGAGCTGTTTTTT.

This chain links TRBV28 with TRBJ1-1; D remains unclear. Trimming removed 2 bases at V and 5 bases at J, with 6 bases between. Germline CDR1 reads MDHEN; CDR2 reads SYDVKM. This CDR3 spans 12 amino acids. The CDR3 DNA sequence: TGTGCCAGCAGTTTAGGGCAAACTGAAGCTTTCTTT. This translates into CASSLGQTEAFF.

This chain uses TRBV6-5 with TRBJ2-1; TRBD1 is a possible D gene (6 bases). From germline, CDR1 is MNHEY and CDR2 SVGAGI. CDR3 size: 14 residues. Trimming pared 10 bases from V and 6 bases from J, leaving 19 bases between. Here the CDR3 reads CATLRGSTLNEQFF. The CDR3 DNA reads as TGTGCCACCCTTAGGGGGTCCACCCTCAATGAGCAGTTCTTC.

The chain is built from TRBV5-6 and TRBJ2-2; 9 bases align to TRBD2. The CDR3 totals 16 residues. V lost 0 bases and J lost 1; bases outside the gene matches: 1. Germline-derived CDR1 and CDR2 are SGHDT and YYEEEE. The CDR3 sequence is CASSLGSGRNTGELFF. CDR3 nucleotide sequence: TGTGCCAGCAGCTTGGGTAGCGGGAGGAACACCGGGGAGCTGTTTTTT.

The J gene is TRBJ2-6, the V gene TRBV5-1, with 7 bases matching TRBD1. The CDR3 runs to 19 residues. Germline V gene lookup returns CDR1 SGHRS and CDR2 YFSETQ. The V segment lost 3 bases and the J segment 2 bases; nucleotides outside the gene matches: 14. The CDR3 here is CASSYKAFDQGAGANVLTF. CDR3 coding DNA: TGCGCCAGCAGCTACAAGGCTTTTGACCAGGGGGCTGGGGCCAACGTCCTGACTTTC. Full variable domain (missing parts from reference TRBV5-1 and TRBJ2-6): KAGVTQTPRYLIKTRGQQVTLSCSPISGHRSVSWYQQTPGQGLQFLFEYFSETQRNKGNFPGRFSGRQFSNSRSEMNVSTLELGDSALYLCASSYKAFDQGAGANVLTFGAGSRLTVL.

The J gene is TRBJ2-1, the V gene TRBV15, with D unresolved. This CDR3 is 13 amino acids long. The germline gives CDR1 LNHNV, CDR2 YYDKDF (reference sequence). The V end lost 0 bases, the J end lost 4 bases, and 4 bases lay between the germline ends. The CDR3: CATSREAYNEQFF. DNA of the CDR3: TGTGCCACCAGCAGAGAAGCTTACAATGAGCAGTTCTTC.

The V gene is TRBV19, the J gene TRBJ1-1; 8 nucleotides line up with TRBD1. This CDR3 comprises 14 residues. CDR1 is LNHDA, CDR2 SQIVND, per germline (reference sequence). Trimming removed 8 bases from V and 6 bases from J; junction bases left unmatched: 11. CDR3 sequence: CASWDRPGLAEAFF. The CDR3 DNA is TGTGCCAGTTGGGACAGGCCCGGTCTGGCTGAAGCTTTCTTT.

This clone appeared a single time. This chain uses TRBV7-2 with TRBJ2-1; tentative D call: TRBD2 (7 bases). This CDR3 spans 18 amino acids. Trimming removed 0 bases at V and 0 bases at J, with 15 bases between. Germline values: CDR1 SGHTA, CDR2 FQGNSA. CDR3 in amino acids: CASSLAGRGASSYNEQFF. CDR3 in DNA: TGTGCCAGCAGCTTAGCGGGACGGGGGGCGAGCTCCTACAATGAGCAGTTCTTC.

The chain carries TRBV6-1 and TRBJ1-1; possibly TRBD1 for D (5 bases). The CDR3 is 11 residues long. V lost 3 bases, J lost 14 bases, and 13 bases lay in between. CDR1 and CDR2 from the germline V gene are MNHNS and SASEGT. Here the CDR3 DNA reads TGTGCCAGCAGTGAGGACGAGTGGGGCTTCTTT. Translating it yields CASSEDEWGFF.

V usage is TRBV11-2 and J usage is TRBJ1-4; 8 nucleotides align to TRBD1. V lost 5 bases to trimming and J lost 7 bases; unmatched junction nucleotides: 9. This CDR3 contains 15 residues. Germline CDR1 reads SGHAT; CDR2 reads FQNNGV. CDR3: CASSPTGGTGEKLFF. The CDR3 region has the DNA TGTGCCAGCAGCCCTACAGGGGGAACCGGTGAAAAACTGTTTTTT. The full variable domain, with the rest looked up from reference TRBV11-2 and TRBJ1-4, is EAGVAQSPRYKIIEKRQSVAFWCNPISGHATLYWYQQILGQGPKLLIQFQNNGVVDDSQLPKDRFSAERLKGVDSTLKIQPAKLEDSAVYLCASSPTGGTGEKLFFGSGTQLSVL.

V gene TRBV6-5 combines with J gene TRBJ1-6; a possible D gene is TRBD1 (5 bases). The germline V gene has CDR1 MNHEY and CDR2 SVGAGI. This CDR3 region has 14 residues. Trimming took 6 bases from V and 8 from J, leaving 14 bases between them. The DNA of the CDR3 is TGTGCCAGCAGCCCCGAGCAGGGTTATTCACCCCTCCACTTT. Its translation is CASSPEQGYSPLHF.

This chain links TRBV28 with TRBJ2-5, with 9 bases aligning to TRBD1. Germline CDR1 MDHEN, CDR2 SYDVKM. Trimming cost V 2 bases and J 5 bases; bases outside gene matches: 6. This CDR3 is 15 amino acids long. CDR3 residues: CASSLLWTGAETQYF. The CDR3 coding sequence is TGTGCCAGCAGTTTACTGTGGACAGGGGCCGAGACCCAGTACTTC.

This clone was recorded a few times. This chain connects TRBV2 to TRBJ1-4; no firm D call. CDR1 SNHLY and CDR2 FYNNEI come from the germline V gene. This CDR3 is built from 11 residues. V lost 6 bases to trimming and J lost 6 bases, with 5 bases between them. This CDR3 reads CASSFDEKLFF. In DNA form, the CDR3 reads TGTGCCAGCAGCTTCGATGAAAAACTGTTTTTT.

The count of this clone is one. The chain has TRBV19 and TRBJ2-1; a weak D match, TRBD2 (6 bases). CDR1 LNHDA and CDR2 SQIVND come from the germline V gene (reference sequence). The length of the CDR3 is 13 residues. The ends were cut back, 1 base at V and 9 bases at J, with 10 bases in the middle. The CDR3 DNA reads TGTGCCAGTAGTATAGTCGGGGAGGTTGAGCAGTTCTTC. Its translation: CASSIVGEVEQFF.

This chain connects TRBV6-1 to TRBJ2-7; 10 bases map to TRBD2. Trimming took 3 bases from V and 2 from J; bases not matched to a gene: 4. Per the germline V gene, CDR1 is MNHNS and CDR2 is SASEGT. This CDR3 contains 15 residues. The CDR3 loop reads CASSDEAGGTYEQYF. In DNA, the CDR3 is TGTGCCAGCAGTGATGAAGCGGGGGGGACCTACGAGCAGTACTTC.

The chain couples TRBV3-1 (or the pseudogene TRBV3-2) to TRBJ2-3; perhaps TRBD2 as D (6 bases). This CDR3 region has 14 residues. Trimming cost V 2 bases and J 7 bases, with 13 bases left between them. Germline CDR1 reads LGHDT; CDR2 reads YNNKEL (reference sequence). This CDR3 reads CASSQRGGGNTQYF. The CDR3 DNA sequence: TGTGCCAGCAGCCAACGGGGTGGCGGGAATACGCAGTATTTT.

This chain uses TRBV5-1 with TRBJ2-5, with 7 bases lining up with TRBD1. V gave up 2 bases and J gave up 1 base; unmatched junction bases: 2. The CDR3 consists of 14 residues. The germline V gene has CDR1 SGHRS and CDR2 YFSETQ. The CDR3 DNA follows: TGCGCCAGCAGCTTACGGGACAGCCAAGAGACCCAGTACTTC. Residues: CASSLRDSQETQYF.

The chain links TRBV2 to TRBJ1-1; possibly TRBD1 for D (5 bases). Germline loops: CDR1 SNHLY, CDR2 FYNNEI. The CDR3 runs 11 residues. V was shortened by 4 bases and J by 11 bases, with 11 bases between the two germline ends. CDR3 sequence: CASSVGRAAFF. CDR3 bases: TGTGCCAGCAGTGTGGGCAGGGCCGCTTTCTTT.